This T cell receptor (beta chain) was documented in a study of tissue T cells after allogeneic stem cell transplantation. A note on this clone: What it recognizes is unknown.

This CDR3 comprises 13 residues. V was trimmed by 6 bases and J by 5 bases, leaving 14 bases between them. Germline V gene lookup returns CDR1 SGHTA and CDR2 FQGNSA. Clones were sequenced by immunoSEQ multiplex PCR, and TCRdb holds only the in-frame ones, with some missing. Of about 5,200 clones in the sample, roughly three quarters are singletons; the top ten hold roughly 8%. The study, taken as a whole, reports: Which tissue TCRs were alloreactive or antigen-specific was not determined. Some clones might be persisting host cells.

Comparators were a few non-transplant cancer patients without known GI disease. The sample consisted of tissue from the colon, taken at autopsy. The chain uses TRBV7-2 and TRBJ2-7; D may correspond to TRBD1 or TRBD2 (5 bases each). This clonotype originated in a female donor over 55 with lung cancer. In DNA, the CDR3 is TGTGCCAGCAGTTCACGTGGGGGAGACGAGCAGTACTTC. Translating it yields CASSSRGGDEQYF.